This entry lists 3 T cell receptor beta chains sequenced from one sample in a study of blood T cell repertoires in COVID-19. Clones were read by immunoSEQ multiplex PCR, and TCRdb kept only the in-frame ones, dropping some. The sample shows hundreds of thousands of clones, roughly 88% of them seen only once. The sample was PBMCs or T cells enriched from blood (not recorded which). The receptor source for this set is a woman aged 35 to 49 with acute COVID-19.

This clone has a single count. J is TRBJ2-3 and V is TRBV14, with D possibly matching TRBD2 (5 bases). Germline V gene data show CDR1 as SGHDN and CDR2 as FVKESK. CDR3 size: 16 residues. Trimming took 0 bases from V and 8 from J, leaving 18 bases between them. Here the CDR3 DNA reads TGTGCCAGCAGCCAAGATGGGATAGGTACTGAGGGTACGCAGTATTTT. It translates to CASSQDGIGTEGTQYF.

The chain uses TRBV19 and TRBJ1-5; unclear D gene. The ends were cut back, 5 bases at V and 7 bases at J, with 12 bases in the middle. Germline CDR1 is LNHDA and CDR2 is SQIVND (reference sequence). The CDR3 is made up of 13 amino acids. The CDR3 DNA follows: TGTGCCAGTAGTGTTGACCTCAGGCAGCCCCAGCATTTT. Amino acid sequence: CASSVDLRQPQHF.

The CDR3: CSVEDPAGGSYNEQFF. The CDR3 DNA reads as TGCAGCGTTGAAGATCCCGCGGGAGGATCCTACAATGAGCAGTTCTTC. V usage is TRBV29-1 and J usage is TRBJ2-1; 8 bases agree with TRBD2. CDR3 length: 16 residues. V was pared by 0 bases and J by 1 base, with 5 bases of the junction left unmatched. Germline CDR1 reads SQVTM; CDR2 reads ANQGSEA.